One sample yielded the 26 T cell receptor beta chains listed below, sequenced in a study of blood T cell repertoires in COVID-19. Generated by immunoSEQ multiplex PCR, the TCRdb table keeps only in-frame clones and is missing some. The sample includes 240,000 or so clones, about 90% of them seen just once. Sequencing was done on a sample of PBMCs or T cells enriched from blood (not recorded which). All receptors derive from a woman between 35 and 50 years old with acute COVID-19.

The V call is TRBV5-1, the J call TRBJ1-1, with D unresolved. The CDR3 totals 12 residues. Trimming stripped 0 bases from V and 5 bases from J, with 5 bases between. CDR1 is SGHRS, CDR2 YFSETQ, per germline. The DNA for the CDR3 is TGCGCCAGCAGCTTGGTAACAACTGAAGCTTTCTTT. Residues: CASSLVTTEAFF.

This sequence joins TRBV11-2 and TRBJ1-1; D gene unclear. V was trimmed by 2 bases and J by 4 bases, leaving 11 bases between them. The germline CDR1 and CDR2 sequences are SGHAT and FQNNGV. The CDR3 contains 14 residues. DNA of the CDR3: TGTGCCAGCAGCTTATCCGGGTTAAGCACTGAAGCTTTCTTT. Residues: CASSLSGLSTEAFF.

The chain employs TRBV24-1 and TRBJ1-3; perhaps TRBD1 as D (5 bases). V was trimmed by 5 bases and J by 1 base, leaving 20 bases between them. Germline CDR1 KGHDR, CDR2 SFDVKD. This CDR3 contains 18 residues. This CDR3 is CATSVPDTLSRSGNTIYF. DNA of the CDR3: TGTGCCACCAGTGTCCCGGACACCCTATCTCGGTCTGGAAACACCATATATTTT.

The chain has TRBV19 and TRBJ2-7; no definite D call. Trimming left V 5 bases short and J 4 bases short, with 15 bases between. This CDR3 spans 14 amino acids. Germline-derived CDR1 and CDR2 are LNHDA and SQIVND (reference sequence). DNA for the CDR3: TGTGCCAGTAGTTCGAGTTTCTCGATGTACGAGCAGTACTTC. Translation gives CASSSSFSMYEQYF.

This clone was counted a single time. This chain connects TRBV7-9 to TRBJ1-2, with D possibly matching TRBD1 (5 bases). Germline V gene sequence: CDR1 SEHNR, CDR2 FQNEAQ (reference sequence). The CDR3 consists of 12 residues. Between the trimmed V and J ends, which lost 5 bases and 7 bases, there was a span of 11 bases. As DNA, the CDR3 is TGTGCCAGCAGCCCAAGACAGCTTGGCTACACCTTC. Translated: CASSPRQLGYTF.

The chain links TRBV5-1 to TRBJ2-3; possibly TRBD2 for D (5 bases). There are 16 residues in the CDR3. Germline CDR1 and CDR2: SGHRS and YFSETQ. The ends were cut back, 2 bases at V and 2 bases at J, with 15 bases in the middle. CDR3 sequence (DNA): TGCGCCAGCAGCTTCGGAGGAACGGACGACACAGATACGCAGTATTTT. Protein product: CASSFGGTDDTDTQYF.

As concerns this clone: The same CDR3 is also encoded by other DNA sequences in this sample. CDR3 sequence (DNA): TGCAGTGCTCCAGTTAACTATGGCTACACCTTC. The encoded protein is CSAPVNYGYTF. The V call is TRBV20-1, the J call TRBJ1-2; D is unresolved. V lost 5 bases and J 1 base, leaving 5 bases between the germline ends. The CDR3 contains 11 residues. Looked up from germline, CDR1 is DFQATT and CDR2 is SNEGSKA (reference sequence).

The genes are TRBV29-1 and TRBJ2-4; D may be TRBD1 or TRBD2 (5 bases each). Germline-derived CDR1 and CDR2 are SQVTM and ANQGSEA. CDR3 length: 12 residues. Trimming took off 7 bases at V and 6 bases at J, with 13 bases between the two ends. DNA for the CDR3: TGCAGCGCGGGGCCGGTAATAAACATTCAGTACTTC. Amino acids: CSAGPVINIQYF.

The chain combines TRBV6-6 with TRBJ2-5, with 13 bases aligning to TRBD2. J lost 2 bases, V lost 6 bases, and 12 bases had no gene match. The germline V gene encodes CDR1 MNHNY and CDR2 SVGAGI (reference sequence). The CDR3 has 18 residues. The CDR3 loop is CASSRGGTSGVRQETQYF. The CDR3 bases are TGTGCCAGCAGCCGAGGAGGGACTAGCGGGGTTCGGCAAGAGACCCAGTACTTC.

At least ten counts were recorded for this clone. The chain has TRBV4-2 and TRBJ2-5; D not resolved. With 0 bases removed from V and 1 base from J, the gap between germline ends came to 9 bases. The CDR3 consists of 15 residues. Germline V gives CDR1 LGHNA, CDR2 YNFKEQ. CDR3 DNA sequence: TGTGCCAGCAGCCAAGATCTGGGCAGCCAAGAGACCCAGTACTTC. Translated, it gives CASSQDLGSQETQYF.

The chain joins TRBV28 to TRBJ2-2, with D tentatively TRBD2 (6 bases). Germline CDR1 is MDHEN and CDR2 is SYDVKM. The V gene lost 2 bases and the J gene lost 5 bases, with 12 bases spanning the gap. This CDR3 comprises 15 residues. CDR3 region: CASSLRGSGTGELFF. The CDR3 DNA reads TGTGCCAGCAGTTTACGGGGGAGCGGGACCGGGGAGCTGTTTTTT.

The V call is TRBV5-8, the J call TRBJ2-7, with D possibly matching TRBD2 (5 bases). This CDR3 contains 16 residues. Germline V lookup: CDR1 SGHTS, CDR2 YDEGEE. V was pared by 4 bases and J by 2 bases, with 19 bases between. As DNA, the CDR3 is TGTGCCAGCAGCACAATTCGGGCGGGCAACACCTACGAGCAGTACTTC. It encodes CASSTIRAGNTYEQYF.

V is TRBV3-1 (or the pseudogene TRBV3-2) and J is TRBJ1-2; D perhaps matches TRBD1 (5 bases). Germline CDR1 LGHDT, CDR2 YNNKEL (reference sequence). The CDR3 consists of 15 residues. Trimming took off 2 bases at V and 8 bases at J, with 18 bases between the two ends. Here the CDR3 reads CASSQPIGGRGGYTF. The CDR3 DNA sequence: TGTGCCAGCAGCCAACCCATAGGAGGGAGGGGCGGCTACACCTTC.

The count of this clone is one. This sequence joins TRBV9 and TRBJ2-1; 8 bases line up with TRBD2. The germline V gene has CDR1 SGDLS and CDR2 YYNGEE. The V segment lost 0 bases and the J segment 6 bases; nucleotides outside the gene matches: 2. This CDR3 is 14 amino acids long. The CDR3 sequence: CASSVGGGLNEQFF. The CDR3 DNA follows: TGTGCCAGCAGCGTAGGCGGGGGGCTCAATGAGCAGTTCTTC.

The chain recombines TRBV7-9 with TRBJ2-1, with 7 bases that match TRBD2. The CDR3 spans 16 residues. Germline loops: CDR1 SEHNR, CDR2 FQNEAQ (reference sequence). J lost 9 bases, V lost 1 base, and 12 bases had no gene match. CDR3 residues: CASSLVAGVHFSEQFF. Written as DNA, the CDR3 is TGTGCCAGCAGCTTAGTTGCGGGAGTTCACTTTAGTGAGCAGTTCTTC.

CDR3 loop: CASSLSGGNSPLHF. The CDR3 bases are TGTGCCAGCAGCCTTAGCGGTGGTAATTCACCCCTCCACTTT. J is TRBJ1-6 and V is TRBV7-2; D is uncertain. Trimming left V 5 bases short and J 6 bases short, with 11 bases between. Germline loops: CDR1 SGHTA, CDR2 FQGNSA. The CDR3 spans 14 residues.

J is TRBJ2-7 and V is TRBV30, with 7 bases that match TRBD2. The germline gives CDR1 GTSNPN, CDR2 SVGIG (reference sequence). V was clipped by 0 bases and J by 3 bases; unmatched bases: 8. The CDR3 has 15 amino acids. CDR3 DNA sequence: TGTGCCTGGAGTGTGGGTAGCGGGCTGAGCTACGAGCAGTACTTC. It translates to CAWSVGSGLSYEQYF.

V gene TRBV2 combines with J gene TRBJ2-7; 7 nucleotides line up with TRBD2. Germline V gene sequence: CDR1 SNHLY, CDR2 FYNNEI. The CDR3 consists of 16 residues. V was clipped by 6 bases and J by 0 bases; unmatched bases: 11. For the CDR3, the DNA is TGTGCCAGCAGGCCCTTTGGGGGGGGAAACTCCTACGAGCAGTACTTC. Translating it yields CASRPFGGGNSYEQYF.

With regard to this clone: Other DNA sequences in the same sample also yield this CDR3. The rearrangement uses TRBV12-3 or TRBV12-4 and TRBJ2-7, with 7 bases fitting TRBD1. Trimming at V came to 3 bases and at J to 2 bases, leaving 1 base not matched to a gene. CDR3 length equals 13 residues. CDR3 loop: CASSLGQTYEQYF. DNA of the CDR3: TGTGCCAGCAGTTTGGGACAGACCTACGAGCAGTACTTC.

V usage is TRBV7-3 and J usage is TRBJ2-1; the match to TRBD1 covers 8 bases. CDR3 length: 13 residues. V trimming: 5 bases; J trimming: 7 bases; junction bases outside the gene matches: 4. From germline, CDR1 is SGHTA and CDR2 FQGTGA. CDR3 sequence reads: CASSIDRGNEQFF. The CDR3 coding sequence is TGTGCCAGCAGCATCGACAGGGGTAATGAGCAGTTCTTC.

The CDR3 DNA follows: TGTGCCAGCAGCTTAAATAGGGAGTCGGTGGGGCAGTTCTTC. Translated, it gives CASSLNRESVGQFF. The chain employs TRBV7-3 and TRBJ2-1, with D perhaps TRBD2 (5 bases). V was shortened by 1 base and J by 12 bases, with 16 bases between the two germline ends. The CDR3 sequence is 14 residues long. CDR1 is SGHTA and CDR2 is FQGTGA in the germline V gene.

The chain recombines TRBV15 with TRBJ2-1, with D perhaps matching TRBD2 (5 bases). Between the trimmed V and J ends, which lost 0 bases and 9 bases, there was a span of 15 bases. This CDR3 region has 15 residues. Germline CDR1 LNHNV, CDR2 YYDKDF (reference sequence). DNA of the CDR3: TGTGCCACCAGCAGAGAAGGCGGGCCTGGTCTTGAGCAGTTCTTC. Amino acids: CATSREGGPGLEQFF.

The V gene is TRBV24-1, the J gene TRBJ2-3, with 9 bases identical to TRBD2. Germline V gene sequence: CDR1 KGHDR, CDR2 SFDVKD. V gave up 3 bases and J gave up 0 bases; unmatched junction bases: 3. The CDR3 sequence is 16 residues long. In nucleotides, the CDR3 is TGTGCCACCAGTGATCGTAGCGGGGGCAGCACAGATACGCAGTATTTT. Amino acid sequence: CATSDRSGGSTDTQYF.

The chain joins TRBV9 to TRBJ2-1, with TRBD2 matching over 7 bases. The trim removed 3 bases at V and 1 base at J, leaving 13 bases unmatched. Germline V gives CDR1 SGDLS, CDR2 YYNGEE. The CDR3 has 18 residues. Here the CDR3 reads CASSAPPVRGSSYNEQFF. CDR3 nucleotides: TGTGCCAGCAGCGCGCCCCCGGTCCGCGGGAGTTCCTACAATGAGCAGTTCTTC.

This chain links TRBV27 with TRBJ2-3; D is possibly TRBD2 (5 bases). The CDR3 is 14 residues long. The V end lost 6 bases, the J end lost 4 bases, and 14 bases lay between the germline ends. CDR1 and CDR2 from the germline V gene are MNHEY and SMNVEV (reference sequence). The CDR3 loop is CASSPTRRSDTQYF. The DNA of the CDR3 is TGTGCCAGCAGCCCTACTAGGCGATCAGATACGCAGTATTTT.

The V and J genes are TRBV9 and TRBJ2-5; 10 positions match TRBD2. This CDR3 is built from 15 residues. Losses at the gene ends were 4 bases for V and 5 bases for J; bases not matched to a gene: 8. Per germline, CDR1 SGDLS and CDR2 YYNGEE. As DNA, the CDR3 is TGTGCCAGCAGCTTATCTAGCGGGGGACGGGAGACCCAGTACTTC. Protein product: CASSLSSGGRETQYF.